This T cell receptor (beta chain) was sequenced during a study of blood T cell repertoires in COVID-19 (dated by TCRdb to 2018 to 2020). Turning to the overall study: Collaborator samples came from the United States, Italy and Spain and covered acute and convalescent phases of COVID-19. The prospective study material was composed of cDNA or gDNA derived from T cells, B-cell-depleted T cells, or PBMCs. Deeply sampled blood TCRbeta repertoires from subjects exposed to, actively infected with, or recovered from COVID-19 were included in the dataset. The repertoires were released in a freely available public database intended as a resource for research on the immune response to SARS-CoV-2. The samples were drawn from two sources: the first 160 participants of the ongoing ImmuneRACE study, and some 1,300 subjects contributed by 6 global collaborators. Nearly every sample came with metadata listing a de-identified subject ID, COVID-19 status, age in years and sex. Where available, HLA class I and class II types were taken from metadata supplied by the sample provider and were not determined by assay-based typing.

On this clone itself: Its recognized antigen is unknown. Nothing much larger sits one base from this clone, and base qualities are not available.

At one collaborating source in Seattle, patients were enrolled during active infection and were followed longitudinally through the course of disease. Each collaborating institution followed its own protocols to collect whole blood in K2EDTA tubes. Collaborator samples were shipped for TCRbeta analysis as frozen whole blood, isolated PBMCs, or DNA extracted from either sample type. TCRbeta CDR3 regions were amplified from genomic DNA using the immunoSEQ Assay, a bias-controlled multiplex PCR. Per the authors' processing: The number of nucleated cells in each sample was estimated from the amplification of reference gene primers within the assay. Sequence reads were collapsed and filtered to measure the absolute abundance of every unique TCRbeta CDR3 rearrangement. For each sample, productive Simpson clonality was calculated as the square root of Simpson's diversity index over productive rearrangements. Drawn from immuneACCESS, this table holds only the in-frame rearrangements with V and J called that TCRdb kept. Clones are partly lost; checked studies trace under half to an unresolved V gene and leave the rest unexplained. The DNA was the basis for D and trimming; V, J and clone size are from that table. This sample holds about 150,000 clones; 70% to 90% were observed only once. The ten largest clonotypes hold 8.3% of the sample.

Results the study describes overall, beyond this receptor: The amount of clinical and demographic metadata varied by source and participant and was provided uncurated.

Per the germline V gene (reference sequence), SEHNR is the CDR1 and FQNEAQ is the CDR2. Counted from cysteine to phenylalanine, this CDR3 has 14 amino acids. This entry keeps only the CDR3 DNA: 42 bases, framed from base 1. Between the V and J ends, shortened by 5 bases and 1 base respectively, the junction contains 11 bases. The rearrangement joined TRBV7-9 to TRBJ1-1; no D gene can be assigned with confidence. This TCR was recovered from a woman aged 60-70 years with COVID-19, enrolled during active disease. The sequencing sample was made of peripheral blood. The nucleotide sequence is given as TGTGCCAGCAGCGCAGGACTCCCGAACACTGAAGCTTTCTTT. It codes for CASSAGLPNTEAFF.